This note documents a single T cell receptor (beta chain) sequence. The antigen is not known. The data belong to a study of shared clonotypes between healthy human individuals. Notes on the study in general: Tissues were not sampled, only blood, and their repertoires likely differ.

Assay: immunoSEQ multiplex PCR; the TCRdb copy retains only in-frame clones and omits some. The sample carries millions of clones, roughly 95% recorded once. This CDR3 has 12 amino acids. The V gene end was trimmed by 3 bases and the J gene end by 5 bases; junction bases not matched to a gene: 3. Germline CDR1 and CDR2: GTSNPN and SVGIG (reference sequence). V gene TRBV30 combines with J gene TRBJ2-7; 8 bases are a match to TRBD2. The sequence was obtained from a man between 18 and 29 years old in good health. Sequences were obtained from naive CD4+ T cells sorted from blood. Subset denoted: CD45RA+ positively selected. The CDR3 here is CAWRSTSDEQYF. CDR3 in DNA: TGTGCCTGGAGGTCGACTAGCGACGAGCAGTACTTC.